Shown below are 21 T cell receptor beta chains from a single sample sequenced in a study of blood T cells in healthy people across ages. Alongside a J-beta primer mix, a sample-barcoded 5' primer served in a second PCR lasting roughly 6 to 11 cycles. TCRdb re-derived calls from the 5' RACE reads in MiXCR, one entry per CDR3 protein. The profile shows approximately 800,000 distinct CDR3 sequences, 55% to 75% of them singletons. The sequenced sample consisted of blood. The receptors derive from a man aged 25 to 45 in good health.

The chain joins TRBV27 to TRBJ2-2, with D possibly being TRBD1 or TRBD2 (9 bases each). CDR1 is MNHEY and CDR2 is SMNVEV in the germline V gene (reference sequence). CDR3 size: 18 residues. V was pared by 5 bases and J by 6 bases, with 25 bases between. As DNA, the CDR3 is TGTGCCAGCAGTCCCTGGGACAGGGCTAGCGGGAAATCCGGGGAGCTGTTTTTT. This encodes CASSPWDRASGKSGELFF.

The chain is built from TRBV29-1 and TRBJ1-3; TRBD1 might be the D (5 bases). The CDR3 runs to 15 residues. Germline values: CDR1 SQVTM, CDR2 ANQGSEA. The ends were cut back, 5 bases at V and 2 bases at J, with 16 bases in the middle. CDR3 residues: CSVTWDSGTGNTIYF. The DNA for the CDR3 is TGCAGCGTTACATGGGACTCCGGCACTGGAAACACCATATATTTT.

Notes on this clonotype: At one of its ends the junction is not consistent with the germline gene, which may arise from a read error. The genes are TRBV5-1 and TRBJ2-3; TRBD2 is a possible D gene (5 bases). This CDR3 region has 12 residues. CDR1 and CDR2 from the germline V gene are SGHRS and YFSETQ. The chain's CDR3 is CASRLEGDTQYF. The CDR3 bases are TGTGCCAGCAGGCTCGAGGGAGATACGCAGTATTTT.

The genes are TRBV29-1 and TRBJ1-2; no clear D gene. Germline lookup yields CDR1 SQVTM and CDR2 ANQGSEA. This CDR3 region has 10 residues. V was pared by 7 bases and J by 4 bases, with 7 bases between. In DNA, the CDR3 is TGCAGCGCCTTTGGCTATGGCTACACCTTC. Translating it yields CSAFGYGYTF.

This clonotype was observed once. This sequence joins TRBV6-6 and TRBJ1-1, with no clear D. From germline, CDR1 is MNHNY and CDR2 SVGAGI (reference sequence). This CDR3 region has 14 residues. The V end was cut by 5 bases, the J end by 5 bases, with 15 bases between. CDR3 sequence: CASSTLSPRTEAFF. The CDR3 coding sequence is TGTGCCAGCAGTACCTTAAGCCCGAGGACTGAAGCTTTCTTT.

This chain joins TRBV15 and TRBJ2-7; D call uncertain. The length of the CDR3 is 15 residues. V lost 1 base and J lost 2, with 12 bases in between. Looked up from germline, CDR1 is LNHNV and CDR2 is YYDKDF (reference sequence). The CDR3 DNA reads as TGTGCCACCAGCAGAGTAGTTGTCAGTGCCTACGAGCAGTACTTC. It encodes CATSRVVVSAYEQYF.

The rearrangement joins TRBV4-2 to TRBJ2-3, with 10 bases that match TRBD2. The V gene's germline CDR1 is LGHNA and CDR2 YNFKEQ. The CDR3 has 16 amino acids. J lost 7 bases, V lost 4 bases, and 11 bases had no gene match. The CDR3 region is CASSPGQSGRGNTQYF. CDR3 DNA: TGTGCCAGCAGCCCAGGCCAGAGCGGGAGGGGAAATACGCAGTATTTT.

V is TRBV7-9 and J is TRBJ1-2, with 8 bases identical to TRBD1. Germline V CDR1 and CDR2: SEHNR, FQNEAQ (reference sequence). The CDR3 spans 15 residues. J gave up 4 bases and V 3 bases, and 7 bases lay outside the gene matches. CDR3 sequence: CASSFGTGGIYGYTF. CDR3 sequence (DNA): TGTGCCAGCAGCTTCGGCACAGGGGGAATCTATGGCTACACCTTC.

A few counts support this clonotype. This chain uses TRBV4-2 with TRBJ1-5, with 7 nucleotides matching TRBD1. Germline V gene data show CDR1 as LGHNA and CDR2 as YNFKEQ. The CDR3 is 16 amino acids. V shed 3 bases, J shed 3 bases, and the junction held 8 bases outside the gene matches. The CDR3 reads CASSQEYRGINQPQHF. The CDR3 nucleotides are TGTGCCAGCAGCCAGGAATACAGGGGCATCAATCAGCCCCAGCATTTT.

This clonotype has just one count. V usage is TRBV25-1 and J usage is TRBJ1-2, with 7 bases that match TRBD1. Trimming took 5 bases from V and 2 from J; bases not matched to a gene: 8. This CDR3 comprises 15 residues. Germline-derived CDR1 and CDR2 are MGHDK and SYGVNS. The DNA of the CDR3 is TGTGCCAGCAGTTCAGGGGGGTCGGAAAACTATGGCTACACCTTC. Translating gives CASSSGGSENYGYTF.

V is TRBV29-1 and J is TRBJ2-1, with 9 bases fitting TRBD1. Trimming removed 6 bases from V and 7 bases from J; junction bases left unmatched: 7. CDR3 length: 13 residues. The germline gives CDR1 SQVTM, CDR2 ANQGSEA. The chain's CDR3 is CSVAGQGKNEQFF. The CDR3 DNA sequence: TGCAGCGTCGCCGGACAGGGGAAGAATGAGCAGTTCTTC.

As for this clonotype: This clone may be a read error of a much larger clone one base away. The chain couples TRBV7-2 to TRBJ2-1; unclear D gene. Trimming removed 5 bases at V and 10 bases at J, with 15 bases between. The CDR3 covers 13 residues. Germline V gene data show CDR1 as SGHTA and CDR2 as FQGNSA. The DNA of the CDR3 is TGTGCCAGCAGCATCCGAACGGGCAAGGAGCAGTTCTTC. It translates to CASSIRTGKEQFF.

A note on this clonotype: The germline gene is not matched at one end of the junction; a read error may be the cause. This chain connects TRBV9 to TRBJ2-1; TRBD2 aligns across 12 bases. Germline loops: CDR1 SGDLS, CDR2 YYNGEE. The CDR3 has 18 residues. DNA for the CDR3: TGTGTCAGCAGCCTCGGACTAGCGGGAACCTCCTCCTACAATGAGCAGTTCTTC. This codes for CVSSLGLAGTSSYNEQFF. Using reference TRBV9 and TRBJ2-1 for the parts outside the CDR3, the full variable domain is DSGVTQTPKHLITATGQRVTLRCSPRSGDLSVYWYQQSLDQGLQFLIQYYNGEERAKGNILERFSAQQFPDLHSELNLSSLELGDSALYFCVSSLGLAGTSSYNEQFFGPGTRLTVL.

Only a few counts were recorded for this clonotype. V gene TRBV7-3 combines with J gene TRBJ2-1, with 7 bases lining up with TRBD2. Losses at the gene ends were 8 bases for V and 0 bases for J; bases not matched to a gene: 7. There are 15 residues in the CDR3. Germline V gene data show CDR1 as SGHTA and CDR2 as FQGTGA. CDR3: CASSGGVSSYNEQFF. The CDR3 DNA sequence: TGTGCCAGCTCGGGAGGCGTGAGCTCCTACAATGAGCAGTTCTTC.

This chain connects TRBV9 to TRBJ2-1; D is unresolved. Germline lookup yields CDR1 SGDLS and CDR2 YYNGEE. V shed 0 bases and J shed 10 bases, with 5 bases lying between them. CDR3 length equals 11 residues. The CDR3 region has the DNA TGTGCCAGCAGCGTAGACAGAGAGCAGTTCTTC. Translation: CASSVDREQFF.

V usage is TRBV3-1 and J usage is TRBJ2-1; no reliable D call. In germline, CDR1 is LGHDT, CDR2 YNNKEL (reference sequence). The CDR3 contains 12 residues. V dropped 5 bases and J dropped 10 bases, with 12 bases sitting between them. The CDR3 region is CASSEPADEQFF. Written as DNA, the CDR3 is TGTGCCAGCAGCGAACCGGCAGACGAGCAGTTCTTC.

The V and J genes are TRBV28 and TRBJ2-5; D is ambiguous. Germline assignment: CDR1 MDHEN and CDR2 SYDVKM. V was shortened by 1 base and J by 1 base, with 10 bases between the two germline ends. There are 15 residues in the CDR3. CDR3 DNA sequence: TGTGCCAGCAGTTTATATCTTGTGGGCCAAGAGACCCAGTACTTC. This gives the protein CASSLYLVGQETQYF.

This sequence joins TRBV20-1 and TRBJ2-7; 9 bases agree with TRBD2. Germline-derived CDR1 and CDR2 are DFQATT and SNEGSKA (reference sequence). Germline trimming cut 5 bases from V and 7 bases from J; bases unmatched to any gene: 9. This CDR3 region has 13 residues. CDR3 residues: CSASGTSYNEQYF. The CDR3 DNA follows: TGCAGTGCTTCCGGGACTAGCTACAATGAGCAGTACTTC.

This sequence joins TRBV7-8 and TRBJ2-5; D is ambiguous. The tail of the sequence fits TRBJ2-7 better, so the J call may be wrong. This CDR3 contains 13 residues. In germline, CDR1 is SGHVS, CDR2 FQNEAQ. CDR3 in DNA: TGTGCCAGCAGCTTAGACCCGGACGGCGAGCAGTACTTC. As protein: CASSLDPDGEQYF.

The rearrangement uses TRBV5-1 and TRBJ2-1; TRBD2 matches 11 bases. CDR1 is SGHRS and CDR2 is YFSETQ in the germline V gene. The CDR3 has 15 amino acids. V lost 4 bases to trimming and J lost 5 bases; unmatched junction nucleotides: 5. The CDR3 DNA is TGCGCCAGCAGCCTAGCGGGGGGACGTCACAATGAGCAGTTCTTC. This sequence encodes CASSLAGGRHNEQFF.

This sequence joins TRBV7-2 and TRBJ2-5; D remains unclear. The CDR3 covers 14 residues. Germline CDR1 and CDR2: SGHTA and FQGNSA. V was clipped by 5 bases and J by 5 bases, with 15 bases between them. CDR3 in amino acids: CASSPTLLSETQYF. CDR3 DNA: TGTGCCAGCAGCCCCACCCTCCTGTCGGAGACCCAGTACTTC.